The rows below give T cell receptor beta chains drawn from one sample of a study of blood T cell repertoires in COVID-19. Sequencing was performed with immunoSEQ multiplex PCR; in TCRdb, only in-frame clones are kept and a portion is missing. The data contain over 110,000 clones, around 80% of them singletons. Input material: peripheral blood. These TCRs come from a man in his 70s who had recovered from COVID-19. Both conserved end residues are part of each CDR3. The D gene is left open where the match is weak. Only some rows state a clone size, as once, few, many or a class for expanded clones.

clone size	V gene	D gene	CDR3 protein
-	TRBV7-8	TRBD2	CASQSGSSYNEQFF
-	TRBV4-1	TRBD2	CASSQKPISGRANNEQFF
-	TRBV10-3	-	CAISELASNEQFF
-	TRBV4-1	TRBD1	CASSRSGQGGWSTINEQFF
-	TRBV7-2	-	CATPQGNTGELFF
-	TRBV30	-	CAWSVDLGFGELFF
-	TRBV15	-	CATSATGGLTVEQYF
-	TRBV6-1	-	CASSEWGPGPNQPQHF
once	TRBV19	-	CASSIGVDTQYF
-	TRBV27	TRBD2	CASSSGLGGTYEQYF
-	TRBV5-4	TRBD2	CASSLGTSGRQFF
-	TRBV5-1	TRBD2	CASSLGEGEQFF
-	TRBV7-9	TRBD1	CASSFATGLGYTF
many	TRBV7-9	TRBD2	CASSLSGGSYNEQFF
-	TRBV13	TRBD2	CASSLKEGLFNVQFF
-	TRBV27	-	CASSLGQTYEQYF
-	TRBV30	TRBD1	CAWNPPGQGGVTIYF